Presented here are 25 T cell receptor beta chains from one specimen sequenced in a study of cytomegalovirus exposure and HLA in healthy donors. 13 Jbeta primers and 60 Vbeta primers were used for the PCR. Sequencing used immunoSEQ multiplex PCR; TCRdb keeps in-frame clones, though not all of them. The sample lists fewer than 90,000 clones; around 76% were seen once. The sample comprised PBMCs. Receptor source: a man aged 30 to 39 in good health and CMV-seropositive.

The V call is TRBV29-1, the J call TRBJ1-2, with 10 bases aligning to TRBD1. The length of the CDR3 is 14 residues. J was trimmed by 4 bases and V by 6 bases; bases with no gene match: 8. Germline V gene data show CDR1 as SQVTM and CDR2 as ANQGSEA. The CDR3 nucleotides are TGCAGCGTCTCTGGGACAGGGGATGGCTATGGCTACACCTTC. Its translation: CSVSGTGDGYGYTF.

In its sample, this clone was seen once. This CDR3 is also generated by other DNA sequences in the sample. The chain is built from TRBV6-1 and TRBJ2-7, with D possibly being TRBD1 (6 bases). This CDR3 spans 13 amino acids. The ends were cut back, 5 bases at V and 4 bases at J, with 12 bases in the middle. CDR1 and CDR2 from the germline V gene are MNHNS and SASEGT. The CDR3 DNA sequence: TGTGCCAGCAGTCCCCGGGACAATTACGAGCAGTACTTC. Translating gives CASSPRDNYEQYF.

This clone occurred many times. This chain links TRBV5-6 with TRBJ2-7, with a possible D match to TRBD1 (5 bases). V was clipped by 4 bases and J by 4 bases, with 6 bases between them. CDR1 is SGHDT, CDR2 YYEEEE, per germline. This CDR3 has 11 residues. The CDR3 here is CASSRQYEQYF. The CDR3 DNA reads TGTGCCAGCAGCCGACAGTACGAGCAGTACTTC.

This chain links TRBV9 with TRBJ1-4; 7 bases fit TRBD1. The trim removed 3 bases at V and 7 bases at J, leaving 21 bases unmatched. This CDR3 is built from 19 residues. Germline V CDR1 and CDR2: SGDLS, YYNGEE. CDR3 region: CASSADPGQEFRDGEKLFF. CDR3 coding DNA: TGTGCCAGCAGCGCAGACCCAGGACAGGAATTTAGGGACGGTGAAAAACTGTTTTTT.

This clone was counted a few times. The chain recombines TRBV7-6 with TRBJ2-1, with 7 bases identical to TRBD1. The CDR3 loop spans 13 amino acids. Germline V lookup: CDR1 SGHVS, CDR2 FNYEAQ. After removal of 3 bases from V and 6 bases from J, the junction contained 2 bases not matched to a gene. The CDR3 region is CASSFGTANEQFF. The CDR3 DNA is TGTGCCAGCAGCTTCGGGACAGCCAATGAGCAGTTCTTC.

CDR3 sequence: CASSPWGGGPQHF. As DNA, the CDR3 is TGTGCCAGCAGCCCCTGGGGAGGAGGTCCCCAGCATTTT. V and J are TRBV5-5 and TRBJ1-5, with D unresolved. The germline gives CDR1 SGHKS, CDR2 YYEKEE (reference sequence). V gave up 4 bases and J gave up 10 bases, with 15 bases separating them. The CDR3 consists of 13 residues.

This sequence joins TRBV7-9 and TRBJ2-3, with D possibly being TRBD2 (6 bases). V lost 2 bases and J 1 base, leaving 10 bases between the germline ends. Germline V gene lookup returns CDR1 SEHNR and CDR2 FQNEAQ (reference sequence). The CDR3 runs 15 residues. This CDR3 is CASSLSGLGTDTQYF. As DNA, the CDR3 is TGTGCCAGCAGCTTAAGCGGGCTAGGCACAGATACGCAGTATTTT.

The gene calls are TRBV7-9 and TRBJ1-5, with D possibly matching TRBD1 (6 bases). Trimming stripped 5 bases from V and 6 bases from J, with 23 bases between. Germline values: CDR1 SEHNR, CDR2 FQNEAQ (reference sequence). The CDR3 length is 17 residues. This chain's CDR3 is CASSTGTLSGAIQPQHF. CDR3 sequence (DNA): TGTGCCAGCAGCACGGGGACGTTATCAGGGGCGATTCAGCCCCAGCATTTT.

This rearrangement joins TRBV11-2 to TRBJ2-2; 11 bases are shared with TRBD2. V lost 5 bases to trimming and J lost 8 bases; unmatched junction nucleotides: 4. In germline, CDR1 is SGHAT, CDR2 FQNNGV. The CDR3 totals 14 residues. CDR3 DNA sequence: TGTGCCAGCAGCGTAGCGGGGGGGCCTGGGGAGCTGTTTTTT. Amino acids: CASSVAGGPGELFF.

The rearrangement uses TRBV4-1 and TRBJ1-1; D is possibly TRBD1 (6 bases). V was pared by 7 bases and J by 0 bases, with 18 bases between. This CDR3 has 16 amino acids. CDR1 is MGHRA and CDR2 is YSYEKL in the germline V gene. The CDR3 nucleotides are TGCGCCAGCAACCAGGCCCTAGGACAGATGAACACTGAAGCTTTCTTT. Protein product: CASNQALGQMNTEAFF.

The chain joins TRBV18 to TRBJ2-2; 7 positions agree with TRBD1. Unmatched junction bases numbered 13, after V lost 3 bases and J lost 0 bases. Germline loops: CDR1 KGHSH, CDR2 LQKENI. The CDR3 runs 19 residues. The CDR3 coding sequence is TGTGCCAGCTCACCGAATGTTTATTCCGGGACAGCGAACACCGGGGAGCTGTTTTTT. It codes for CASSPNVYSGTANTGELFF.

This clone was observed once. This chain uses TRBV14 with TRBJ2-5, with a possible D match to TRBD1 (6 bases). The better agreement between TRBJ2-7 and the DNA end casts doubt on the J call. The CDR3 contains 15 residues. Germline-derived CDR1 and CDR2 are SGHDN and FVKESK. Here the CDR3 reads CASSQRQALSYEQYF. The CDR3 coding sequence is TGTGCCAGCAGCCAGAGACAGGCCCTCTCCTACGAGCAGTACTTC.

The sample holds many counts of this clone. This chain connects TRBV6-4 to TRBJ1-1; 7 nucleotides align to TRBD1. Germline CDR1 MRHNA, CDR2 SNTAGT. Trimming removed 3 bases from V and 4 bases from J; junction bases left unmatched: 2. The CDR3 extends over 13 amino acids. This CDR3 is CASSERDSTEAFF. CDR3 DNA sequence: TGTGCCAGCAGTGAACGGGACAGCACTGAAGCTTTCTTT.

The chain carries TRBV4-3 and TRBJ2-1; TRBD2 agrees at 8 bases. V gave up 1 base and J gave up 3 bases; unmatched junction bases: 2. Germline values: CDR1 LGHNA, CDR2 YSLEER. CDR3 length equals 15 residues. The CDR3: CASSQGLASYNEQFF. CDR3 DNA sequence: TGCGCCAGCAGCCAAGGACTAGCGAGCTACAATGAGCAGTTCTTC.

This clone was counted between two and nine times. V usage is TRBV5-1 and J usage is TRBJ1-2, with 10 bases aligning to TRBD1. Germline assignment: CDR1 SGHRS and CDR2 YFSETQ. The CDR3 extends over 18 amino acids. Trimming cost V 5 bases and J 4 bases; bases outside gene matches: 17. As DNA, the CDR3 is TGCGCCAGCAGAAGACAGGGGGCATCCTCTTCAAAGAGCTATGGCTACACCTTC. This gives the protein CASRRQGASSSKSYGYTF.

This rearrangement joins TRBV9 to TRBJ2-7; D ambiguous. Germline V gene sequence: CDR1 SGDLS, CDR2 YYNGEE. V was shortened by 0 bases and J by 0 bases, with 10 bases between the two germline ends. This CDR3 comprises 15 residues. The CDR3 is CASSVGGGDSYEQYF. The CDR3 DNA sequence: TGTGCCAGCAGCGTAGGTGGCGGCGACTCCTACGAGCAGTACTTC.

J is TRBJ2-7 and V is TRBV4-1; TRBD1 matches 9 bases. Per the germline V gene, CDR1 is MGHRA and CDR2 is YSYEKL. J was trimmed by 4 bases and V by 0 bases; bases with no gene match: 4. The CDR3 extends over 15 amino acids. DNA for the CDR3: TGCGCCAGCAGCCAAGATGCAGGGACAGGGTACGAGCAGTACTTC. Translating it yields CASSQDAGTGYEQYF.

The rearrangement links TRBV7-9 to TRBJ2-7; 8 bases align to TRBD1. Germline lookup yields CDR1 SEHNR and CDR2 FQNEAQ (reference sequence). The CDR3 covers 16 residues. Losses at the gene ends were 5 bases for V and 0 bases for J; bases not matched to a gene: 9. The CDR3 sequence: CASSQNPGQVSYEQYF. CDR3 DNA sequence: TGTGCCAGCAGCCAGAATCCGGGACAGGTCTCCTACGAGCAGTACTTC. The full variable domain, its missing parts supplied by reference TRBV7-9 and TRBJ2-7, is DTGVSQNPRHKITKRGQNVTFRCDPISEHNRLYWYRQTLGQGPEFLTYFQNEAQLEKSRLLSDRFSAERPKGSFSTLEIQRTEQGDSAMYLCASSQNPGQVSYEQYFGPGTRLTVT.

The rearrangement joins TRBV28 to TRBJ1-5; D is perhaps TRBD1 (6 bases). V lost 6 bases, J lost 2 bases, and 17 bases lay in between. The germline V gene has CDR1 MDHEN and CDR2 SYDVKM. The CDR3 runs to 16 residues. The CDR3 DNA reads as TGTGCCAGCAGCCTCCTAGGGGGTAGTCGCAATCAGCCCCAGCATTTT. Its translation is CASSLLGGSRNQPQHF.

V usage is TRBV12-5 and J usage is TRBJ2-2, with TRBD1 matching over 9 bases. With V trimmed by 11 bases and J by 5 bases, 6 bases remained unmatched. The germline CDR1 and CDR2 sequences are LGHNT and FRNRAP. The CDR3 length is 13 residues. The CDR3 reads CAARQGGTGELFF. The CDR3 DNA reads as TGTGCTGCGCGACAGGGGGGAACCGGGGAGCTGTTTTTT.

V usage is TRBV2 and J usage is TRBJ2-7; TRBD1 agrees at 7 bases. The CDR3 loop spans 12 amino acids. The germline V gene has CDR1 SNHLY and CDR2 FYNNEI. DNA of the CDR3: TGTGCGACAGGGCTGAGGTACTACGAGCAGTACTTC. Translation: CATGLRYYEQYF.

The chain is built from TRBV28 and TRBJ2-7; possibly TRBD2 for D (7 bases). The CDR3 consists of 16 residues. Trimming pared 7 bases from V and 4 bases from J, leaving 23 bases between. CDR1 is MDHEN and CDR2 is SYDVKM in the germline V gene. The CDR3 DNA reads TGTGCCAGCACCCCTTCGGGGGGCTATACCCTTTACGAGCAGTACTTC. Translating it yields CASTPSGGYTLYEQYF.

This clone was seen only a few times. The chain is built from TRBV11-2 and TRBJ1-6; TRBD1 might be the D (5 bases). The V gene's germline CDR1 is SGHAT and CDR2 FQNNGV. This CDR3 region has 14 residues. V was cut by 1 base and J by 7 bases, with 8 bases left in between. This CDR3 reads CASSLVRGNSPLHF. The CDR3 DNA reads as TGTGCCAGCAGCTTAGTGCGGGGGAATTCACCCCTCCACTTT.

This clone was recorded a few times. The chain has TRBV28 and TRBJ1-2; possibly TRBD1 for D (5 bases). The CDR3 loop spans 11 amino acids. V was clipped by 6 bases and J by 8 bases, with 10 bases between them. CDR1 and CDR2 from the germline V gene are MDHEN and SYDVKM. CDR3 sequence: CASRAGRGYTF. CDR3 nucleotide sequence: TGTGCCAGCAGGGCAGGGCGAGGCTACACCTTC.

The chain employs TRBV6-4 and TRBJ2-1, with a tentative D call TRBD1 (6 bases). The CDR3 covers 14 residues. The V gene lost 0 bases and the J gene lost 9 bases, with 12 bases spanning the gap. Germline CDR1 is MRHNA and CDR2 is SNTAGT. The DNA for the CDR3 is TGTGCCAGCAGTGACTCAGGGGAAGGGGGTGAGCAGTTCTTC. This gives the protein CASSDSGEGGEQFF.